This is a list of T cell receptor beta chains from one sample in a study of T cell repertoires in cytomegalovirus infection. TCRdb re-called the reads with MiXCR, one entry per CDR3 protein. There are approximately 700,000 distinct CDR3 sequences in the sample; approximately 34% occur only once, and 2.8% lies in the top ten. The sequenced material came from PBMCs. The receptors shown here come from a human donor in good health (CMV status not recorded). Some clones in this sample may be carry-over from other donors' samples. CDR3s include the opening cysteine and the closing phenylalanine or tryptophan. The D gene is left open where the match is weak. Clone size is stated in some rows and not others, as once, few, many or a class when expanded.

v_gene	d_gene	j_gene	abundance	CDR3aa	CDR3nt
TRBV12-3/TRBV12-4	NA	TRBJ2-7	many	CASSLGPSTIDEQYF	TGTGCCAGCAGTTTAGGTCCGTCCACCATAGACGAGCAGTACTTC
TRBV20-1	TRBD2	TRBJ2-1	NA	CSAPGPSGQFF	TGCAGTGCTCCTGGGCCTAGCGGGCAGTTCTTC
TRBV18	TRBD1	TRBJ1-6	NA	CASSLDRDSPLHF	TGTGCCAGCTCACTGGACAGGGATTCACCCCTCCACTTT
TRBV20-1	NA	TRBJ2-1	few	CSARGARYNEQFF	TGCAGTGCCCGTGGGGCTCGCTACAATGAGCAGTTCTTC
TRBV28	NA	TRBJ2-7	NA	CASTDTASYEQYF	TGTGCCAGCACTGACACCGCCTCCTACGAGCAGTACTTC
TRBV7-6	NA	TRBJ1-6	few	CASSLGEGSPLHF	TGTGCCAGCAGCTTAGGGGAGGGTTCACCCCTCCACTTT
TRBV7-6	NA	TRBJ1-1	few	CASTFRPDGTEAFF	TGTGCCAGCACCTTCCGACCTGATGGTACTGAAGCTTTCTTT
TRBV4-1	TRBD1	TRBJ1-1	NA	CASSQHSQGDTEAFF	TGCGCCAGCAGCCAACACTCACAGGGGGACACTGAAGCTTTCTTT
TRBV20-1	TRBD2	TRBJ2-7	NA	CSARGDPAGGSYEQYF	TGCAGTGCTAGGGGGGACCCAGCGGGGGGCTCCTACGAGCAGTACTTC
TRBV12-3/TRBV12-4	TRBD2	TRBJ2-1	few	CASSKLAGGPAIYNEQFF	TGTGCCAGCAGCAAACTAGCGGGAGGGCCCGCCATCTACAATGAGCAGTTCTTC
TRBV20-1	NA	TRBJ1-4	many	CSAFREGGEKLFF	TGCAGTGCTTTCAGGGAGGGGGGAGAAAAACTGTTTTTT
TRBV11-2	NA	TRBJ2-5	few	CASSFRPNPGETQYF	TGTGCCAGCAGCTTCCGGCCGAACCCAGGAGAGACCCAGTACTTC
TRBV19	NA	TRBJ2-7	few	CASSIVWGRFYEQYF	TGTGCCAGTAGTATCGTCTGGGGGAGGTTTTACGAGCAGTACTTC
TRBV7-2	NA	TRBJ2-7	NA	CASSLPQGSSYEQYF	TGTGCCAGCAGCTTACCCCAGGGCAGCTCCTACGAGCAGTACTTC
TRBV7-8	NA	TRBJ1-1	NA	CASSLTNGVNTEAFF	TGTGCCAGCAGCTTGACCAACGGGGTGAACACTGAAGCTTTCTTT
TRBV7-2	TRBD1	TRBJ2-3	many	CASSLRGGADTQYF	TGTGCCAGCAGCTTAAGAGGGGGCGCAGATACGCAGTATTTT
TRBV5-1	TRBD1	TRBJ1-2	NA	CASSLMTGGGYTF	TGCGCCAGCAGCTTGATGACAGGGGGTGGCTACACCTTC
TRBV13	NA	TRBJ2-3	NA	CASSTRGARTDTQYF	TGTGCCAGCAGCACACGGGGGGCACGCACAGATACGCAGTATTTT
TRBV5-4	TRBD1	TRBJ2-7	NA	CASSPNSGTGGYEQYF	TGTGCCAGCAGCCCTAATTCCGGGACAGGGGGCTACGAGCAGTACTTC
TRBV27	NA	TRBJ1-2	few	CASSLGATYGYTF	TGTGCCAGCAGTTTGGGGGCGACCTATGGCTACACCTTC
TRBV29-1	TRBD2	TRBJ2-3	NA	CSVGRTSGGRSTDTQYF	TGCAGCGTTGGGAGGACTAGCGGGGGCCGGAGCACAGATACGCAGTATTTT
TRBV19	NA	TRBJ2-3	NA	CASSIMGTPGDTQYF	TGTGCCAGTAGTATCATGGGGACCCCCGGGGATACGCAGTATTTT